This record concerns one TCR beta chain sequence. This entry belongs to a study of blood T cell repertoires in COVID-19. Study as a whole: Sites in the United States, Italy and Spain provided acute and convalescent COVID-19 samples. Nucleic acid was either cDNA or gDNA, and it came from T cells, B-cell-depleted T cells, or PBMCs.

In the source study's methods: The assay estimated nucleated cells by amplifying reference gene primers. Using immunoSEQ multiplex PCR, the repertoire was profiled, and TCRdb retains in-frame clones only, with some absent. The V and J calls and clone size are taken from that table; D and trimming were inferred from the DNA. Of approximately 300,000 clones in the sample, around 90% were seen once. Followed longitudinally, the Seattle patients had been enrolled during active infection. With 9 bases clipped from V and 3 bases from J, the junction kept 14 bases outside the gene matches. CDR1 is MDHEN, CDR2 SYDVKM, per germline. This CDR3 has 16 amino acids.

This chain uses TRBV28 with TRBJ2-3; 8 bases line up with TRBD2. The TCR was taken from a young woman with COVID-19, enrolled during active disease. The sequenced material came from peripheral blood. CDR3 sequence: CASTIGTSYLTDTQYF. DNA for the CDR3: TGTGCCAGTACGATCGGGACTAGTTATTTGACAGATACGCAGTATTTT.